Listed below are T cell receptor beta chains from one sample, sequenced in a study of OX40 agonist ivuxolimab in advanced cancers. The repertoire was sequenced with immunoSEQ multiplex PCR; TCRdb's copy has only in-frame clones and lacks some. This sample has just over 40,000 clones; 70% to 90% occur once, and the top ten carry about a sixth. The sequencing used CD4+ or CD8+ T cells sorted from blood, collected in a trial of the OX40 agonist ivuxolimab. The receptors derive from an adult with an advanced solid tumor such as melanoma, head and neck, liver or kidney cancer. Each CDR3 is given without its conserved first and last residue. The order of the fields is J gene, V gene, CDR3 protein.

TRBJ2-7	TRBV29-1	SVELAGSYEQY
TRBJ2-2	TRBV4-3	ASSQEARDPSGELF
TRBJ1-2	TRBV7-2	ATVGTGEGYT
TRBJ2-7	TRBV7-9	ASSSRDQKYEQY
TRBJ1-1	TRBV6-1	ASSEAGYSKNTEAF
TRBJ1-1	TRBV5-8	ASSPGTGVREAF
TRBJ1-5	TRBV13	ASRLGENQPQH
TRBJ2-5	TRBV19	ASSFARGGPQETQY
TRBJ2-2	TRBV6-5	ASSYLQNTGELF
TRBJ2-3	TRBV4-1	ASSQDPGLGTDTQY